These T cell receptor beta chains were read from a single sample in a study of human T cells and chemical hapten exposure. MiXCR was run by TCRdb on the RACE reads, yielding one entry per CDR3 protein. This sample has 330,000 or so distinct CDR3 sequences, with about 6.9% found just once. Material: whole blood, obtained in connection with sensitization to the hapten diphenylcyclopropenone (DPC). These receptors were obtained from a woman aged 18 to 35 with alopecia areata. Some clones in this sample may be carry-over from other donors' samples. The CDR3 runs from the conserved cysteine through the conserved F or W. A D gene is named only where the DNA matches it firmly. Clone sizes are given selectively: once, few, many, or a class where the clone is expanded.

J gene | D gene | V gene | clone size | CDR3 DNA | CDR3 protein
TRBJ2-1 | NA | TRBV20-1 | few | TGCAGTGCTAGTGCTCCGGGACTGGGGACCTACAATGAGCAGTTCTTC | CSASAPGLGTYNEQFF
TRBJ1-5 | NA | TRBV7-9 | many | TGTGCCAGCAGCCATCCAGGGCCCAATCAGCCCCAGCATTTT | CASSHPGPNQPQHF
TRBJ1-5 | NA | TRBV6-1 | NA | TGTGCCAGCAGTGCCCTGGGGTTCCCCCAGCATTTT | CASSALGFPQHF
TRBJ2-5 | TRBD2 | TRBV4-2 | few | TGTGCCAGCAGCTTCTGGAGTAGCGGGCCCCAAGAGACCCAGTACTTC | CASSFWSSGPQETQYF
TRBJ1-4 | NA | TRBV5-6 | many | TGTGCCAGCAGCTCCCGGGACGAAAAACTGTTTTTT | CASSSRDEKLFF
TRBJ2-5 | NA | TRBV5-5 | many | TGTGCCAGCGACAACGTCAGGTCCGGGGAAGAGACCCAGTACTTC | CASDNVRSGEETQYF
TRBJ1-5 | NA | TRBV6-5 | NA | TGTGCCAGCAGGGCGGCCATGAACGATCAGCCCCAGCATTTT | CASRAAMNDQPQHF
TRBJ2-7 | NA | TRBV7-6 | many | TGTGCCAGCAGCTTAGAAGCGGGTTACGAGCAGTACTTC | CASSLEAGYEQYF
TRBJ2-5 | NA | TRBV5-1 | many | TGCGCCAGCAGCTTGGCTGCGGAAGAGACCCAGTACTTC | CASSLAAEETQYF
TRBJ2-3 | TRBD2 | TRBV5-1 | NA | TGCGCCAGCAGCATGGGAGGGCGGGGGGCCCGCACAGATACGCAGTATTTT | CASSMGGRGARTDTQYF
TRBJ2-5 | NA | TRBV7-2 | many | TGTGCCAGCAGCTTAGGGTCGGGGCGAAAGACCCAGTACTTC | CASSLGSGRKTQYF
TRBJ2-7 | NA | TRBV7-2 | many | TGTGCCAGCAGCTTAGAGGTCCAACTTGGCGAGCAGTACTTC | CASSLEVQLGEQYF